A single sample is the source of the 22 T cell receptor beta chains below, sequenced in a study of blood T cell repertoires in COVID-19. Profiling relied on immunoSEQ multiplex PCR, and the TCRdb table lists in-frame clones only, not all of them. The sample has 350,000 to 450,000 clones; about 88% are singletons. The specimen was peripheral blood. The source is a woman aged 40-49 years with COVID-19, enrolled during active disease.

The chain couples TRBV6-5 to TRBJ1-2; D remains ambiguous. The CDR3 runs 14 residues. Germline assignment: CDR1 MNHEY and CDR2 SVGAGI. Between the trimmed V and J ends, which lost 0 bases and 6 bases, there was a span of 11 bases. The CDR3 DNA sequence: TGTGCCAGCAGTTACTCCAGGCTTGGTAATGGCTACACCTTC. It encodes CASSYSRLGNGYTF.

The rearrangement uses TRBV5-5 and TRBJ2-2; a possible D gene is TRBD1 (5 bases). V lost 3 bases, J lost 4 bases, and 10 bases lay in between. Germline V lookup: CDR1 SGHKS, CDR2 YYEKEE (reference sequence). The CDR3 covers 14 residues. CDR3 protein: CASSSGQPTGELFF. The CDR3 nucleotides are TGTGCCAGCAGCTCCGGACAACCCACCGGGGAGCTGTTTTTT.

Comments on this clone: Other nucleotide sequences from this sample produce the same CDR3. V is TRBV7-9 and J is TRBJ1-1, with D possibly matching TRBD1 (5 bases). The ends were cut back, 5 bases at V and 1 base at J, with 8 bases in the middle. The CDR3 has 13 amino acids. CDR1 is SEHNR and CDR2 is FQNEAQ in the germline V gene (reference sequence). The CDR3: CASSPQGNTEAFF. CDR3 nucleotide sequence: TGTGCCAGCAGCCCCCAGGGGAACACTGAAGCTTTCTTT. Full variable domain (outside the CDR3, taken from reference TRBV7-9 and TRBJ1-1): DTGVSQNPRHKITKRGQNVTFRCDPISEHNRLYWYRQTLGQGPEFLTYFQNEAQLEKSRLLSDRFSAERPKGSFSTLEIQRTEQGDSAMYLCASSPQGNTEAFFGQGTRLTVV.

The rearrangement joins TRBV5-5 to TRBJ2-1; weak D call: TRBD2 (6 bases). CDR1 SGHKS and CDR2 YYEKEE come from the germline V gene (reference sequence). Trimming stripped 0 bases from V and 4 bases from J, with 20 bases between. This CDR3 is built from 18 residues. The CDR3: CASSLAVWRDSRYNEQFF. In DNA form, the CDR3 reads TGTGCCAGCAGCTTGGCGGTTTGGCGGGATTCCCGATACAATGAGCAGTTCTTC.

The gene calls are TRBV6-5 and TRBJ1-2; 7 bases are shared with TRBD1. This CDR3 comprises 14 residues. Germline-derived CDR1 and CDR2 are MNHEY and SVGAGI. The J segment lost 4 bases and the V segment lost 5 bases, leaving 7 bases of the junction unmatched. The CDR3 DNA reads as TGTGCCAGCAGTCACCAAACAGGGGTCTATGGCTACACCTTC. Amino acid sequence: CASSHQTGVYGYTF.

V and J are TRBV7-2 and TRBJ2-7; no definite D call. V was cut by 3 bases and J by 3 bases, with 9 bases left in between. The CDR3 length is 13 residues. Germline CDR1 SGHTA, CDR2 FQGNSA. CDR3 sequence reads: CASSFTSVYEQYF. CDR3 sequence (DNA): TGTGCCAGCAGCTTTACGAGCGTCTACGAGCAGTACTTC.

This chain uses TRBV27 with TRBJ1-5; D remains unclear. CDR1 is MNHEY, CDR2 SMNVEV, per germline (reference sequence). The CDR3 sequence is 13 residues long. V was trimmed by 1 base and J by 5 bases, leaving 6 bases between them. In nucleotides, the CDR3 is TGTGCCAGCAGTTTATATGGGCATCAGCCCCAGCATTTT. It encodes CASSLYGHQPQHF.

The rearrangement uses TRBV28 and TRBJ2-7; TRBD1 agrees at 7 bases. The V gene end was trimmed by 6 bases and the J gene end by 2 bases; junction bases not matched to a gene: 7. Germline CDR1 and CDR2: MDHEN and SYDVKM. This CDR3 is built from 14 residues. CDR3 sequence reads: CASRLTGPTYEQYF. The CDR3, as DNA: TGTGCCAGCAGGTTGACAGGGCCAACCTACGAGCAGTACTTC.

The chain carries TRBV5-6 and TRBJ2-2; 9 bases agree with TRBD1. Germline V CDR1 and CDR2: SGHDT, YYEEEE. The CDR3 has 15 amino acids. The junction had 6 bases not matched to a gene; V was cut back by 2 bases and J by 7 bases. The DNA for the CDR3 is TGTGCCAGCAGCTTTTCCGGGACAGGGCTCGGGGAGCTGTTTTTT. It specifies CASSFSGTGLGELFF.

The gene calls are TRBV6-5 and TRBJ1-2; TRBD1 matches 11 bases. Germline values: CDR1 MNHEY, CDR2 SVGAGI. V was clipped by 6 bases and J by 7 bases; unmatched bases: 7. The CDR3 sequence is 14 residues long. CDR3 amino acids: CASSLGQGAGGYTF. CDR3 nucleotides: TGTGCCAGCAGCCTCGGACAGGGGGCGGGTGGCTACACCTTC.

This chain's CDR3 is CASSLGGSTEAFF. In nucleotides, the CDR3 is TGTGCCAGCAGCTTGGGGGGATCCACTGAAGCTTTCTTT. The chain combines TRBV7-3 with TRBJ1-1; tentatively, D is TRBD1 (5 bases). This CDR3 spans 13 amino acids. V was pared by 3 bases and J by 4 bases, with 9 bases between. CDR1 is SGHTA, CDR2 FQGTGA, per germline.

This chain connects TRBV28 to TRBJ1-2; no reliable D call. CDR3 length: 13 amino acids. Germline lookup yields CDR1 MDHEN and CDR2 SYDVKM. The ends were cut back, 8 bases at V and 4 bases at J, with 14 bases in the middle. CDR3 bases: TGTGCCAGCGGAAGAACCGGGAGCTATGGCTACACCTTC. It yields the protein CASGRTGSYGYTF.

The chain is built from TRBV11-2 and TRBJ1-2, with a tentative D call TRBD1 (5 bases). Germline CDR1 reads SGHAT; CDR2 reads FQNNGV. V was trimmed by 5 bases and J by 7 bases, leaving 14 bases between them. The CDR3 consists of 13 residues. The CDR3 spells CASSNQGQGGYTF. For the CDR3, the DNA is TGTGCCAGCAGCAACCAGGGCCAGGGTGGCTACACCTTC.

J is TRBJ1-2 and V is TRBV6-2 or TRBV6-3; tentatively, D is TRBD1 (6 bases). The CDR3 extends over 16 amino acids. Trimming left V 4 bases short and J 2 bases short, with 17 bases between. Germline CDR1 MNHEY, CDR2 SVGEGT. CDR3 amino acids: CASSSPGHSTNYGYTF. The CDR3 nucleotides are TGTGCCAGCAGTTCACCGGGACACTCGACCAACTATGGCTACACCTTC.

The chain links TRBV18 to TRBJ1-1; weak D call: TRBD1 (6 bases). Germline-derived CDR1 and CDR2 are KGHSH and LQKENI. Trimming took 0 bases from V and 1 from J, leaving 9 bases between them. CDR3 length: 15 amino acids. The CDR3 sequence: CASSPPWTANTEAFF. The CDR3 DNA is TGTGCCAGCTCACCACCGTGGACAGCGAACACTGAAGCTTTCTTT.

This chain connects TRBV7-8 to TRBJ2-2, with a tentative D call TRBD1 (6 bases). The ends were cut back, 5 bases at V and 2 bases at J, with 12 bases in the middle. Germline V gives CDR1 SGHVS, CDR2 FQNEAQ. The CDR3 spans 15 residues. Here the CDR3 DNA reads TGTGCCAGCAGCCTAAGGGGACAAAACACCGGGGAGCTGTTTTTT. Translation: CASSLRGQNTGELFF.

CDR3 sequence: CASKQGENTEAFF. The CDR3, as DNA: TGCGCCAGCAAACAGGGGGAGAACACTGAAGCTTTCTTT. V gene TRBV5-1 combines with J gene TRBJ1-1, with TRBD1 matching over 8 bases. Germline assignment: CDR1 SGHRS and CDR2 YFSETQ. V lost 6 bases to trimming and J lost 1 base; unmatched junction nucleotides: 2. The CDR3 extends over 13 amino acids. Filled out from reference TRBV5-1 and TRBJ1-1, the complete variable domain reads KAGVTQTPRYLIKTRGQQVTLSCSPISGHRSVSWYQQTPGQGLQFLFEYFSETQRNKGNFPGRFSGRQFSNSRSEMNVSTLELGDSALYLCASKQGENTEAFFGQGTRLTVV.

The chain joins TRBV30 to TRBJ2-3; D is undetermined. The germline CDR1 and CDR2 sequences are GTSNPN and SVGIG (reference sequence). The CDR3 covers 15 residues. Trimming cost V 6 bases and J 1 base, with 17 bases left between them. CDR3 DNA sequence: TGTGCCTGCCCCGGAGTGATAGGCGGCACAGATACGCAGTATTTT. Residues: CACPGVIGGTDTQYF.

The CDR3 DNA reads TGCGCCAGCAGCCAAGAATACGGGAGGAACAACGAGCAGTACTTC. Protein sequence: CASSQEYGRNNEQYF. The chain has TRBV4-3 and TRBJ2-7, with 7 nucleotides matching TRBD2. J was trimmed by 5 bases and V by 0 bases; bases with no gene match: 7. The CDR3 totals 15 residues. The germline CDR1 and CDR2 sequences are LGHNA and YSLEER.

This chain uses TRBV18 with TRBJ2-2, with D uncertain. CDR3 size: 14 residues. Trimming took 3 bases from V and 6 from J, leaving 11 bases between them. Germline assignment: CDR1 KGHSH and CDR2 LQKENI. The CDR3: CASSPPRSAGELFF. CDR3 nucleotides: TGTGCCAGCTCACCTCCCCGGTCGGCCGGGGAGCTGTTTTTT. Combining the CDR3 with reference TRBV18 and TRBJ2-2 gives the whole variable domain NAGVMQNPRHLVRRRGQEARLRCSPMKGHSHVYWYRQLPEEGLKFMVYLQKENIIDESGMPKERFSAEFPKEGPSILRIQQVVRGDSAAYFCASSPPRSAGELFFGEGSRLTVL.

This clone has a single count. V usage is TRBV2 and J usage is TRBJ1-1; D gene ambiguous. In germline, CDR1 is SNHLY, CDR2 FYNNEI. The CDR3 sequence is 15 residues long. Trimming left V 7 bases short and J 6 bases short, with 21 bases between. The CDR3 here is CASIETTPSVAEAFF. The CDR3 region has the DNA TGTGCCAGCATCGAGACGACACCTTCGGTGGCTGAAGCTTTCTTT.

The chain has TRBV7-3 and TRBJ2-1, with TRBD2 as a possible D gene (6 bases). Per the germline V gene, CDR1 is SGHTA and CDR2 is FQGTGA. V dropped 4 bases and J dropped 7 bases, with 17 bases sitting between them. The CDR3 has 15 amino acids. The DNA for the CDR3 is TGTGCCAGCAGCTCCAGGAGGGCCAACCCTAATGAGCAGTTCTTC. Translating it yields CASSSRRANPNEQFF.